The entry that follows covers one TCR beta chain sequence. This PCR relied on a set of 60 Vbeta primers and 13 Jbeta primers. The assay was immunoSEQ multiplex PCR, and TCRdb's table has in-frame clones only and misses some. The table lists about 55,000 clones, 80% to 85% of them singletons. The sample is drawn from a study of cytomegalovirus exposure and HLA in healthy donors. Germline lookup yields CDR1 KGHSH and CDR2 LQKENI. This CDR3 has 15 residues. V lost 4 bases and J lost 5, with 17 bases in between. The gene calls are TRBV18 and TRBJ2-5; maybe TRBD1 (6 bases). The sequence was obtained from a man aged 25-40 years in good health and CMV-seronegative. Sequenced input: PBMCs. CDR3 in amino acids: CASSLQDSYGETQYF. DNA of the CDR3: TGTGCCAGCTCACTCCAGGACAGCTACGGGGAGACCCAGTACTTC.